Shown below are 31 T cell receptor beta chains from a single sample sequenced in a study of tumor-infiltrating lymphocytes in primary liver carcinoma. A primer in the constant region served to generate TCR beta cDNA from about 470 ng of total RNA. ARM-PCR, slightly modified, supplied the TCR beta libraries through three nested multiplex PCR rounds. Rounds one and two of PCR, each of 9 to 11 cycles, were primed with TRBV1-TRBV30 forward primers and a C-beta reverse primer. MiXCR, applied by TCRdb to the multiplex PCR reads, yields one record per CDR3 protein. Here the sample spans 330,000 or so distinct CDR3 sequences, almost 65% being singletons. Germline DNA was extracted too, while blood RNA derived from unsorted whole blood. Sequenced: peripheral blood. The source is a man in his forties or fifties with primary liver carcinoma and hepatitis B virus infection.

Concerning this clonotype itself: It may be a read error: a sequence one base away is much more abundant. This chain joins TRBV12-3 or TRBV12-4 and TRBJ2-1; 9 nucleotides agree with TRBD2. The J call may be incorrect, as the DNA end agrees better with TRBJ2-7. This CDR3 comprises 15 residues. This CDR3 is CASSFAGGGHNEQYF. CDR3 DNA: TGTGCCAGCAGTTTTGCGGGAGGGGGCCACAATGAGCAGTACTTC.

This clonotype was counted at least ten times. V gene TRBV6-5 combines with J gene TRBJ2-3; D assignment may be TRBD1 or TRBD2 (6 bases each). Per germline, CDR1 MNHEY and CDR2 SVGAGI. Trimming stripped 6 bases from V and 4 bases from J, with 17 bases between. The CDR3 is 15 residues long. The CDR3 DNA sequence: TGTGCCAGCAGCCAGGAGGGGGACGGGGCAGATACGCAGTATTTT. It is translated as CASSQEGDGADTQYF.

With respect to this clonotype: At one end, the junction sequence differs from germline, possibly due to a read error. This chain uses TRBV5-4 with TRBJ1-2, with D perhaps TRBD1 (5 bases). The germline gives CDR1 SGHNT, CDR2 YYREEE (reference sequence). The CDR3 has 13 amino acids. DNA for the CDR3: TGTGACAGCAGCGCTCCGGGGCCCATGGGCTACACCTTC. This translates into CDSSAPGPMGYTF.

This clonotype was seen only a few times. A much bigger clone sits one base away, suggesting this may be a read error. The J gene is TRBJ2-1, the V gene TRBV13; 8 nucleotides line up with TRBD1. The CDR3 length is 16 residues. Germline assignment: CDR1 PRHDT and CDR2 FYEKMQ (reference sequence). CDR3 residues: CAGSKETGGMRDRQFF. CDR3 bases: TGTGCCGGCAGCAAAGAAACAGGGGGTATGCGCGATCGGCAGTTCTTC.

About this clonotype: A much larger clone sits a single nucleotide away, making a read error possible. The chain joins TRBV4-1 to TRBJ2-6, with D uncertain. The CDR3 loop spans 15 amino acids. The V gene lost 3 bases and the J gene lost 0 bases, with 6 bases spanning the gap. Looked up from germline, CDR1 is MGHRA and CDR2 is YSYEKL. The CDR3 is CASSHHISGANVLTF. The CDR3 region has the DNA TGCGCCAGCAGCCATCACATCTCTGGGGCCAACGTCCTGACTTTC.

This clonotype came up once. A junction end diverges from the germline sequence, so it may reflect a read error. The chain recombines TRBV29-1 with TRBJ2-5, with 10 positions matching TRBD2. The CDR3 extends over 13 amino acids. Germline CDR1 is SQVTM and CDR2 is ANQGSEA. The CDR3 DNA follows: TGCAGCGTTCTACTAGCGGGATTGGAGACCCACTACTTC. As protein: CSVLLAGLETHYF.

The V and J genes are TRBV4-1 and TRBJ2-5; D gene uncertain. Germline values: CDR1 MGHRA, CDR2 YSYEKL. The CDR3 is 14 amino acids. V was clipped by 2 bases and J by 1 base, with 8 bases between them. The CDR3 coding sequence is TGCGCCAGCAGCCAACAGGCCGTCCAAGAGACCCAGTACTTC. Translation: CASSQQAVQETQYF.

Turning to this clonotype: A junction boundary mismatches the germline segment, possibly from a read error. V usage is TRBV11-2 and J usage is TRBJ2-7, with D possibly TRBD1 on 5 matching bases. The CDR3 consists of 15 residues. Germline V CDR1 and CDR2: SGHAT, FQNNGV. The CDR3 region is CGSSLGVGISYEQYF. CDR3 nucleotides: TGTGGCAGCAGCTTAGGGGTTGGGATTTCCTACGAGCAGTACTTC.

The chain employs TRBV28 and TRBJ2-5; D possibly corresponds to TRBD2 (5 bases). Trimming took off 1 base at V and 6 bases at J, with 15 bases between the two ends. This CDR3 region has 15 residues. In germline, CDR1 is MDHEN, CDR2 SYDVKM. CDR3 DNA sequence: TGTGCCAGCAGTTTATACGAAGAGGGCGAGAAGACCCAGTACTTC. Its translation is CASSLYEEGEKTQYF.

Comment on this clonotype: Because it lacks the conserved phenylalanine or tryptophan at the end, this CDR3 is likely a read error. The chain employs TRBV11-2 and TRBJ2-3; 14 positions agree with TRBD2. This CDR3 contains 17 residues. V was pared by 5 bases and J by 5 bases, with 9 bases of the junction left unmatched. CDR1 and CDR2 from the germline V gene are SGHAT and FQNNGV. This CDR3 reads CASSLQGTSGSLDTQYL. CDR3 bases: TGTGCCAGCAGCCTACAAGGGACTAGCGGGAGTTTAGATACGCAGTATCTT.

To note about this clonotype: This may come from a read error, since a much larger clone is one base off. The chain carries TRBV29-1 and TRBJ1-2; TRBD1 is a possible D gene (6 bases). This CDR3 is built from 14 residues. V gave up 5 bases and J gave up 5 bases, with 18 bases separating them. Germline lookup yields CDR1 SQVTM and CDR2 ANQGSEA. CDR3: CSVRPQGPYYGYTF. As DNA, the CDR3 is TGCAGCGTTCGGCCGCAGGGGCCTTATTATGGCTACACCTTC.

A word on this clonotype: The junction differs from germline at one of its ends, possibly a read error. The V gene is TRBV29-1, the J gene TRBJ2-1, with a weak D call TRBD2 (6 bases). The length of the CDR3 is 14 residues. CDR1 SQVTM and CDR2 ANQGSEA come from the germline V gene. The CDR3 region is CSGIGRGTYNVQFF. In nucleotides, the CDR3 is TGCAGCGGGATCGGACGGGGGACCTACAATGTGCAGTTCTTC.

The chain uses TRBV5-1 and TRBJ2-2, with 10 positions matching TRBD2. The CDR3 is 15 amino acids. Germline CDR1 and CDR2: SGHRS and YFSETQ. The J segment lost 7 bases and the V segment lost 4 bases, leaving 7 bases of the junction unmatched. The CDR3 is CASSAGLALGGELFF. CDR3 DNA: TGCGCCAGCAGCGCGGGACTAGCGTTAGGCGGGGAGCTGTTTTTT.

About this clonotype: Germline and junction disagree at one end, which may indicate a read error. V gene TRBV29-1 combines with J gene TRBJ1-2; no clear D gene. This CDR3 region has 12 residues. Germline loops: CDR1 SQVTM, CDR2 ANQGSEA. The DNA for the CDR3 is TGCAGCGGCGGACGGGCCAACTATGGTTACACCTTC. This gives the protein CSGGRANYGYTF.

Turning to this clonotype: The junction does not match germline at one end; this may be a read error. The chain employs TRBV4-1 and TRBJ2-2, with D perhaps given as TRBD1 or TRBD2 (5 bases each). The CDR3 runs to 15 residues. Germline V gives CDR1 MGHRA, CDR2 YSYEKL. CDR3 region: CASSQLAGNTGELIF. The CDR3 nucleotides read TGCGCCAGCAGCCAGCTAGCAGGGAACACCGGGGAGCTGATTTTT.

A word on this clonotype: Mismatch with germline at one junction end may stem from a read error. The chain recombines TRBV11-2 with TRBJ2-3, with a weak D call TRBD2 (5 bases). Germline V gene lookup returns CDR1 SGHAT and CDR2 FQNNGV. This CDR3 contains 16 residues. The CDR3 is CARSLDEGRLSGTQYF. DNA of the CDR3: TGTGCCAGGAGCTTAGATGAGGGTCGACTAAGCGGTACGCAGTATTTT. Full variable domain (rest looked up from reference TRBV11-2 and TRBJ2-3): EAGVAQSPRYKIIEKRQSVAFWCNPISGHATLYWYQQILGQGPKLLIQFQNNGVVDDSQLPKDRFSAERLKGVDSTLKIQPAKLEDSAVYLCARSLDEGRLSGTQYFGPGTRLTVL.

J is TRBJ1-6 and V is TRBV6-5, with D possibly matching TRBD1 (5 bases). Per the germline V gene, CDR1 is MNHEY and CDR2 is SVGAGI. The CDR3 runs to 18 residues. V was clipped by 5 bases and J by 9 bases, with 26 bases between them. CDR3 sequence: CASSLGGTVYGFSSPLHF. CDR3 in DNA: TGTGCCAGCAGTCTGGGGGGAACAGTGTATGGCTTTAGTTCACCCCTCCACTTT.

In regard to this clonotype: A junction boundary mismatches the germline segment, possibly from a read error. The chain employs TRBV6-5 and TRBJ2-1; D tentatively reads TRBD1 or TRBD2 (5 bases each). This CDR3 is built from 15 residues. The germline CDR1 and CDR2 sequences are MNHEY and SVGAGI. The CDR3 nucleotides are TGTGCCAACAGGAGCGGACTGGCGGATAACAATGAGCAGCTCTTC. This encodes CANRSGLADNNEQLF.

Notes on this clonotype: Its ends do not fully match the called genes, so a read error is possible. The CDR3 loop reads CASSFSGNVGELFF. CDR3 DNA: TGTGCCAGCAGCTTTAGCGGGAACGTCGGGGAACTGTTTTTT. The chain carries TRBV11-2 and TRBJ2-2, with TRBD2 identical over 8 bases. The CDR3 spans 14 residues. Germline CDR1 reads SGHAT; CDR2 reads FQNNGV.

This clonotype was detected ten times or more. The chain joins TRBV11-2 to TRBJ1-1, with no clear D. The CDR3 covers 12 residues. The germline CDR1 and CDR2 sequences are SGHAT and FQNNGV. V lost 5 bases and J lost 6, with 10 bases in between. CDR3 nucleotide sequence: TGTGCCAGCAGCCCCCGAGGGTCTGAAGCTTTCTTT. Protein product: CASSPRGSEAFF.

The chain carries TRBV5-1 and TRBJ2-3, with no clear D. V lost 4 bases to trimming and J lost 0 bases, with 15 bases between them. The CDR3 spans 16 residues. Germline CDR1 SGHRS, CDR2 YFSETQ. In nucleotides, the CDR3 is TGCGCCAGCAGCCCCCCCTGGGCCGCAAGCACAGATACGCAGTATTTT. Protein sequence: CASSPPWAASTDTQYF.

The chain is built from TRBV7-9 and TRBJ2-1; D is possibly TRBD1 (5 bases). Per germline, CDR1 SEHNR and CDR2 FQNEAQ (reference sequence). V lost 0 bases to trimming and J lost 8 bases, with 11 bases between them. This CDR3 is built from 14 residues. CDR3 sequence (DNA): TGTGCCAGCAGCTTAGCTCAGTTAGGGGATGAGCAGTTCTTC. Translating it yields CASSLAQLGDEQFF.

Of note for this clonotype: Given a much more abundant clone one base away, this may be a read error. The chain's CDR3 is CASSQNMGRGTEAFF. The CDR3 DNA sequence: TGCGCCAGCAGCCAAAATATGGGCAGGGGGACTGAAGCTTTCTTT. The chain has TRBV4-3 and TRBJ1-1; 7 bases are a match to TRBD1. The CDR3 loop spans 15 amino acids. Germline V gives CDR1 LGHNA, CDR2 YSLEER. The trim removed 2 bases at V and 5 bases at J, leaving 8 bases unmatched.

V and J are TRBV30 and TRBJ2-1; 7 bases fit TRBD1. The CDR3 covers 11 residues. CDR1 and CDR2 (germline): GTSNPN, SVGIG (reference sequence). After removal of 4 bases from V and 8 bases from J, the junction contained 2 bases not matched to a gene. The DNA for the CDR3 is TGTGCCTGGAATCAGGGGGATGAGCAGTTCTTC. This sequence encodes CAWNQGDEQFF.

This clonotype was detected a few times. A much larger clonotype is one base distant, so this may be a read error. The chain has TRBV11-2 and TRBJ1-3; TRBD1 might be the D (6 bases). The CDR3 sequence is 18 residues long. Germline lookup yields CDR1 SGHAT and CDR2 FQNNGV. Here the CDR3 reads CASSPPGDDRLVGNTTYF. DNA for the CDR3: TGTGCCAGCAGCCCCCCTGGGGATGACAGGCTGGTTGGAAACACCACATATTTT.

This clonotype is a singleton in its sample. The CDR3 loop is CACSRETYEQYF. The CDR3 DNA follows: TGTGCCTGTAGCAGGGAGACTTACGAGCAGTACTTC. V and J are TRBV28 and TRBJ2-7; D may correspond to TRBD1 or TRBD2 (5 bases each). The germline CDR1 and CDR2 sequences are MDHEN and SYDVKM. The CDR3 is 12 residues long. Trimming pared 11 bases from V and 4 bases from J, leaving 15 bases between.

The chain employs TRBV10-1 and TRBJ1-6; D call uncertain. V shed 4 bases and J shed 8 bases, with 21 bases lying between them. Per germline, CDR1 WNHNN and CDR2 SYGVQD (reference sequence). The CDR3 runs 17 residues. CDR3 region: CASSAPFGVCWDSPLHF. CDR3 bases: TGCGCCAGCAGTGCGCCTTTCGGGGTTTGCTGGGATTCACCCCTCCACTTT.

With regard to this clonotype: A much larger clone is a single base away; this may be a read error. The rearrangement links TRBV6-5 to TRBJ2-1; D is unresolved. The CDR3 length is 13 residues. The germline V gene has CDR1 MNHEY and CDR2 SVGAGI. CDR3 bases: TGTTCCAGCAGTTTCGGACCAGTCAATGAGCAGTTCTTC. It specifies CSSSFGPVNEQFF.

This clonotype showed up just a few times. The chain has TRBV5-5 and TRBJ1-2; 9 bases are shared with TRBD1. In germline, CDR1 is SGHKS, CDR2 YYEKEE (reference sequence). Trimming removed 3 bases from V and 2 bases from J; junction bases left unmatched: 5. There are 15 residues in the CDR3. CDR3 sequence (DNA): TGTGCCAGCAGCTGGGCCGGGACAGGGAACTATGGCTACACCTTC. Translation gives CASSWAGTGNYGYTF.

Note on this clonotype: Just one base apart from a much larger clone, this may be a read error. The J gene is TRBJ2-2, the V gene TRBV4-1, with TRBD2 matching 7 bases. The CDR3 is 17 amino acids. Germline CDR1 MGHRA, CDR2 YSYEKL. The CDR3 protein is CSSSRLSGGGNTGELFF. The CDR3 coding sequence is TGCTCCAGCAGCCGATTATCGGGCGGGGGGAACACCGGGGAGCTGTTTTTT.

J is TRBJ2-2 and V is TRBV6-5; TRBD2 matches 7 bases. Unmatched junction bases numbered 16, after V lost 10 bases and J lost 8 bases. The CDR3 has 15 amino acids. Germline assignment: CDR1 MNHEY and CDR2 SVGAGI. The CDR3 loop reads CANNQGAGEAGELFF. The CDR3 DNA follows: TGTGCCAACAATCAAGGGGCGGGGGAGGCGGGGGAGCTGTTTTTT.